Presented here are 20 T cell receptor beta chains from one specimen sequenced in a study of PD-1 blockade in mismatch repair-deficient tumors. TCRdb's table, derived via immunoSEQ multiplex PCR, lists solely in-frame clones and lacks some. The table includes some 120,000 clones, roughly 90% detected once. Specimen: peripheral blood, collected just over 70 weeks after starting pembrolizumab. Receptors originate from an adult with mismatch repair-deficient cancer.

CDR3: CASSLGGGVEAFF. DNA for the CDR3: TGTGCCAGCAGCTTGGGTGGAGGGGTTGAAGCTTTCTTT. The chain recombines TRBV5-4 with TRBJ1-1; possible D gene TRBD1, 5 bases. CDR3 size: 13 residues. The germline V and J ends were trimmed by 0 bases and 7 bases, with 10 bases remaining between them. The germline V gene encodes CDR1 SGHNT and CDR2 YYREEE (reference sequence).

The gene calls are TRBV18 and TRBJ1-3; maybe TRBD1 (5 bases). The germline V and J ends were trimmed by 3 bases and 2 bases, with 14 bases remaining between them. This CDR3 region has 16 residues. Per germline, CDR1 KGHSH and CDR2 LQKENI. CDR3 in amino acids: CASSPERGLPGNTIYF. The CDR3 DNA follows: TGTGCCAGCTCACCGGAAAGGGGTCTCCCTGGAAACACCATATATTTT.

The rearrangement links TRBV4-3 to TRBJ2-7; TRBD2 is a possible D gene (6 bases). The CDR3 runs to 18 residues. Between the trimmed V and J ends, which lost 0 bases and 4 bases, there was a span of 22 bases. CDR1 and CDR2 from the germline V gene are LGHNA and YSLEER. The CDR3 here is CASSQEYSPRAGTYEQYF. CDR3 nucleotide sequence: TGCGCCAGCAGCCAAGAGTATTCCCCCAGAGCGGGTACATACGAGCAGTACTTC.

This chain links TRBV7-9 with TRBJ2-5; D is unclear. Trimming shortened V by 4 bases and J by 5 bases, and 14 bases separated the two germline ends. The germline V gene has CDR1 SEHNR and CDR2 FQNEAQ (reference sequence). This CDR3 spans 14 amino acids. In DNA, the CDR3 is TGTGCCAGCAGCTCAGCAGGCGGAGAGGAGACCCAGTACTTC. Translating gives CASSSAGGEETQYF.

This chain links TRBV2 with TRBJ2-1, with D uncertain. With 4 bases removed from V and 2 bases from J, the gap between germline ends came to 12 bases. The CDR3 consists of 15 residues. Germline CDR1 and CDR2: SNHLY and FYNNEI. The CDR3 reads CASSASPNPYNEQFF. CDR3 nucleotide sequence: TGTGCCAGCAGTGCTTCCCCCAATCCCTACAATGAGCAGTTCTTC.

In this sample, this clone turned up a few times. Here the CDR3 reads CARLGLDYGYTF. The CDR3 coding sequence is TGTGCCAGATTAGGGTTGGACTATGGCTACACCTTC. V gene TRBV2 combines with J gene TRBJ1-2; D gene uncertain. The CDR3 consists of 12 residues. Germline V gene sequence: CDR1 SNHLY, CDR2 FYNNEI. V gave up 9 bases and J gave up 3 bases, with 11 bases separating them.

In this sample, this clone turned up once. The chain is built from TRBV7-9 and TRBJ2-2; D remains ambiguous. Trimming took off 5 bases at V and 6 bases at J, with 13 bases between the two ends. Germline-derived CDR1 and CDR2 are SEHNR and FQNEAQ (reference sequence). This CDR3 contains 14 residues. As DNA, the CDR3 is TGTGCCAGCAGCCCCCTTGGGAAGGCCGGGGAGCTGTTTTTT. It is translated as CASSPLGKAGELFF. Full variable domain (rest looked up from reference TRBV7-9 and TRBJ2-2): DTGVSQNPRHKITKRGQNVTFRCDPISEHNRLYWYRQTLGQGPEFLTYFQNEAQLEKSRLLSDRFSAERPKGSFSTLEIQRTEQGDSAMYLCASSPLGKAGELFFGEGSRLTVL.

The rearrangement links TRBV28 to TRBJ1-1, with 8 bases fitting TRBD1. The J segment lost 4 bases and the V segment lost 3 bases, leaving 7 bases of the junction unmatched. There are 15 residues in the CDR3. Germline V gives CDR1 MDHEN, CDR2 SYDVKM. The CDR3 DNA follows: TGTGCCAGCAGTTTTCTGACAGGGGCGAGCACTGAAGCTTTCTTT. The encoded protein is CASSFLTGASTEAFF.

The chain recombines TRBV19 with TRBJ2-2, with 8 bases lining up with TRBD1. The CDR3 covers 16 residues. Germline CDR1 and CDR2: LNHDA and SQIVND (reference sequence). V lost 5 bases, J lost 1 base, and 6 bases stayed unmatched. The DNA for the CDR3 is TGTGCCAGTAGTTCAAACGACAGGGGGAACACCGGGGAGCTGTTTTTT. Amino acid sequence: CASSSNDRGNTGELFF.

This clone was counted only a few times. The chain links TRBV19 to TRBJ2-5, with 7 bases identical to TRBD1. Per the germline V gene, CDR1 is LNHDA and CDR2 is SQIVND (reference sequence). V was clipped by 3 bases and J by 1 base; unmatched bases: 2. The CDR3 runs to 14 residues. DNA for the CDR3: TGTGCCAGTAGTATGGGACAGTCCCAAGAGACCCAGTACTTC. Amino acids: CASSMGQSQETQYF.

The CDR3 region has the DNA TGTGCCAGCCGTGGGACAGGCTCAAATGAAAAACTGTTTTTT. It is translated as CASRGTGSNEKLFF. V gene TRBV7-2 combines with J gene TRBJ1-4; TRBD1 matches at 8 bases. Germline assignment: CDR1 SGHTA and CDR2 FQGNSA. The ends lost 8 bases at V and 5 bases at J; junction bases unmatched: 7. The CDR3 extends over 14 amino acids.

The rearrangement joins TRBV7-6 to TRBJ2-1; 12 bases line up with TRBD2. The V gene end was trimmed by 0 bases and the J gene end by 0 bases; junction bases not matched to a gene: 9. CDR1 and CDR2 from the germline V gene are SGHVS and FNYEAQ. The CDR3 has 20 residues. The CDR3 coding sequence is TGTGCCAGCAGCTTAGCTCCTAGCGGGAGGGCCCCCAGCTCCTACAATGAGCAGTTCTTC. It specifies CASSLAPSGRAPSSYNEQFF.

This chain links TRBV15 with TRBJ2-7, with D unresolved. This CDR3 has 13 amino acids. The germline gives CDR1 LNHNV, CDR2 YYDKDF (reference sequence). Trimming shortened V by 1 base and J by 4 bases, and 8 bases separated the two germline ends. The CDR3 reads CATSRVLYYEQYF. The DNA of the CDR3 is TGTGCCACCAGCAGAGTCCTGTATTACGAGCAGTACTTC.

There are a few counts of this clone. The chain has TRBV7-8 and TRBJ2-3, with 11 bases that match TRBD1. Germline CDR1 reads SGHVS; CDR2 reads FQNEAQ. After removal of 2 bases from V and 2 bases from J, the junction contained 9 bases not matched to a gene. CDR3 length: 18 amino acids. The CDR3 spells CASSLSGTGGTDTDTQYF. For the CDR3, the DNA is TGTGCCAGCAGCTTATCCGGGACAGGGGGTACTGACACAGATACGCAGTATTTT.

The chain combines TRBV5-4 with TRBJ2-1; TRBD1 aligns across 8 bases. Germline CDR1 and CDR2: SGHNT and YYREEE (reference sequence). The trim removed 1 base at V and 4 bases at J, leaving 1 base unmatched. This CDR3 contains 14 residues. Here the CDR3 DNA reads TGTGCCAGCAGCTTGCAGGGGGCGTACAATGAGCAGTTCTTC. Encoded protein: CASSLQGAYNEQFF.

This clone has just one count. This rearrangement joins TRBV5-4 to TRBJ2-1; D not resolved. Germline-derived CDR1 and CDR2 are SGHNT and YYREEE (reference sequence). The CDR3 is 13 residues long. Trimming shortened V by 0 bases and J by 6 bases, and 7 bases separated the two germline ends. CDR3 loop: CASSLGVVNEQFF. The CDR3 DNA reads TGTGCCAGCAGCTTGGGAGTCGTCAATGAGCAGTTCTTC.

This CDR3 is CASSRIDSNQPQHF. The CDR3 bases are TGTGCCAGCAGCCGCATTGATAGCAATCAGCCCCAGCATTTT. The V call is TRBV6-6, the J call TRBJ1-5; D is uncertain. Per the germline V gene, CDR1 is MNHNY and CDR2 is SVGAGI (reference sequence). V lost 6 bases, J lost 0 bases, and 9 bases lay in between. The CDR3 sequence is 14 residues long.

J is TRBJ2-1 and V is TRBV7-9; D is uncertain. Per the germline V gene, CDR1 is SEHNR and CDR2 is FQNEAQ (reference sequence). The CDR3 contains 12 residues. V was trimmed by 1 base and J by 8 bases, leaving 6 bases between them. The CDR3 reads CASSLEAYEQFF. The CDR3 nucleotides read TGTGCCAGCAGCTTAGAGGCCTATGAGCAGTTCTTC.

The V and J genes are TRBV6-6 and TRBJ2-7, with TRBD1 matching over 8 bases. The ends lost 6 bases at V and 2 bases at J; junction bases unmatched: 3. Germline CDR1 is MNHNY and CDR2 is SVGAGI (reference sequence). The CDR3 contains 13 residues. The CDR3 sequence is CASRSTGAYEQYF. CDR3 in DNA: TGTGCCAGCAGATCGACAGGGGCCTACGAGCAGTACTTC.

This clone was observed a few times. The rearrangement links TRBV4-1 to TRBJ1-1; 8 bases fit TRBD1. This CDR3 has 13 residues. CDR1 and CDR2 (germline): MGHRA, YSYEKL. The trim removed 4 bases at V and 8 bases at J, leaving 6 bases unmatched. The CDR3 reads CASSPGQASEAFF. The CDR3, as DNA: TGCGCCAGCAGCCCGGGACAGGCCTCAGAAGCTTTCTTT.